The 26 T cell receptor beta chains given below trace back to one sample, sequenced in a study of CD8 T cells in ankylosing spondylitis. TCRdb re-called the 5' RACE reads with MiXCR, one entry per CDR3 protein. The sample has just under 350,000 distinct CDR3 sequences; under 15% are singletons. The specimen was blood, either unsorted or a sorted T cell fraction (not recorded which). The source of these receptors is a male donor with ankylosing spondylitis or in good health (not recorded which).

Only a few counts were recorded for this clonotype. The chain combines TRBV10-1 with TRBJ2-2, with a possible D match to TRBD1 (6 bases). With 3 bases removed from V and 3 bases from J, the gap between germline ends came to 14 bases. The CDR3 contains 16 residues. Germline V gene lookup returns CDR1 WNHNN and CDR2 SYGVQD (reference sequence). The CDR3 loop reads CASSDTGGTYTGELFF. The CDR3 nucleotides read TGCGCCAGCAGTGATACTGGGGGCACGTACACCGGGGAGCTGTTTTTT.

The V gene is TRBV29-1, the J gene TRBJ1-1, with D perhaps matching TRBD1 (5 bases). Per germline, CDR1 SQVTM and CDR2 ANQGSEA. This CDR3 region has 11 residues. Trimming took 4 bases from V and 11 from J, leaving 14 bases between them. The CDR3 DNA reads as TGCAGCGTTGCAGGGTCTGGTGCGGCTTTCTTT. Encoded protein: CSVAGSGAAFF.

This clonotype occurred many times. The rearrangement joins TRBV4-2 to TRBJ2-1; 11 nucleotides align to TRBD2. The CDR3 is 14 amino acids. The germline V gene encodes CDR1 LGHNA and CDR2 YNFKEQ. Trimming took 7 bases from V and 10 from J; bases not matched to a gene: 9. In DNA form, the CDR3 reads TGTGCCAGCACCAGAGGGACTAGCGGAAAGGAGCAGTTCTTC. This encodes CASTRGTSGKEQFF.

The V and J genes are TRBV30 and TRBJ2-1; D is unresolved. This CDR3 spans 14 amino acids. Germline-derived CDR1 and CDR2 are GTSNPN and SVGIG (reference sequence). Trimming cost V 0 bases and J 10 bases, with 16 bases left between them. CDR3 nucleotide sequence: TGTGCCTGGAGTGTGGTAGTAGGAATCGGGGAGCAGTTCTTC. Amino acids: CAWSVVVGIGEQFF.

This clonotype was recorded at least ten times. V gene TRBV12-3 or TRBV12-4 combines with J gene TRBJ1-1; 10 nucleotides align to TRBD1. The CDR3 totals 14 residues. V lost 4 bases and J lost 3; bases outside the gene matches: 2. This chain's CDR3 is CASSWGTGDTEAFF. DNA of the CDR3: TGTGCCAGCAGTTGGGGGACAGGGGACACTGAAGCTTTCTTT.

This clonotype was found a few times. This sequence joins TRBV6-1 and TRBJ1-1; 7 bases align to TRBD1. In germline, CDR1 is MNHNS, CDR2 SASEGT. J lost 4 bases, V lost 7 bases, and 9 bases had no gene match. The CDR3 has 14 residues. The CDR3 sequence: CASIVDRVSTEAFF. For the CDR3, the DNA is TGTGCCAGCATCGTAGACAGGGTGAGCACTGAAGCTTTCTTT.

A few counts support this clonotype. This chain uses TRBV30 with TRBJ2-1, with D perhaps TRBD2 (5 bases). Trimming pared 4 bases from V and 7 bases from J, leaving 14 bases between. Germline CDR1 is GTSNPN and CDR2 is SVGIG (reference sequence). The CDR3 contains 13 residues. The CDR3 spells CAWTGSGWNEQFF. The DNA of the CDR3 is TGTGCCTGGACGGGCTCGGGATGGAATGAGCAGTTCTTC.

This clonotype was seen a few times. The DNA for the CDR3 is TGCGCCAGCAGCCCAGGGGGCGGAGGAAACACCATATATTTT. This gives the protein CASSPGGGGNTIYF. V is TRBV5-1 and J is TRBJ1-3; 8 bases map to TRBD1. This CDR3 has 14 residues. The J segment lost 4 bases and the V segment lost 4 bases, leaving 4 bases of the junction unmatched. CDR1 is SGHRS, CDR2 YFSETQ, per germline.

This clonotype showed up many times. This chain connects TRBV6-1 to TRBJ2-5; tentative D call: TRBD2 (6 bases). Germline assignment: CDR1 MNHNS and CDR2 SASEGT. The CDR3 loop spans 13 amino acids. The V gene lost 6 bases and the J gene lost 3 bases, with 11 bases spanning the gap. The CDR3 region is CASREGLEETQYF. CDR3 coding DNA: TGTGCCAGCAGAGAGGGACTCGAAGAGACCCAGTACTTC.

This clonotype has a handful of counts. J is TRBJ2-3 and V is TRBV6-5; D is unresolved. CDR3 length: 14 residues. Trimming cost V 2 bases and J 5 bases, with 11 bases left between them. The germline V gene encodes CDR1 MNHEY and CDR2 SVGAGI. The CDR3 region is CASSYGVGGDTQYF. CDR3 DNA: TGTGCCAGCAGTTACGGGGTCGGCGGAGATACGCAGTATTTT.

V is TRBV27 and J is TRBJ1-3; no reliable D call. This CDR3 contains 16 residues. V was shortened by 8 bases and J by 0 bases, with 17 bases between the two germline ends. Germline lookup yields CDR1 MNHEY and CDR2 SMNVEV (reference sequence). The CDR3: CASALGPARSGNTIYF. The CDR3 coding sequence is TGTGCCAGCGCCTTGGGCCCAGCACGCTCTGGAAACACCATATATTTT.

The chain combines TRBV3-1 with TRBJ2-7; TRBD2 is a possible D gene (5 bases). Germline CDR1 and CDR2: LGHDT and YNNKEL (reference sequence). This CDR3 is built from 13 residues. Between the trimmed V and J ends, which lost 2 bases and 7 bases, there was a span of 12 bases. In nucleotides, the CDR3 is TGTGCCAGCAGCCAAATGGAGGCTATAGAGCAGTACTTC. It translates to CASSQMEAIEQYF.

This clonotype was seen many times. This sequence joins TRBV12-3 or TRBV12-4 and TRBJ2-5, with D maybe TRBD1 (6 bases). This CDR3 comprises 14 residues. Trimming took 5 bases from V and 4 from J, leaving 14 bases between them. The CDR3 DNA is TGTGCCAGCAGTGGGTTTGGACAGATAGAGACCCAGTACTTC. Translation gives CASSGFGQIETQYF.

This chain links TRBV12-3 or TRBV12-4 with TRBJ1-1; 11 bases align to TRBD1. V lost 6 bases and J lost 0; bases outside the gene matches: 9. The CDR3 is made up of 17 amino acids. Here the CDR3 reads CASSSGTGGGMNTEAFF. The CDR3 bases are TGTGCCAGCAGCTCCGGGACAGGGGGGGGTATGAACACTGAAGCTTTCTTT.

The chain combines TRBV20-1 with TRBJ2-3; 9 positions match TRBD1. The CDR3 totals 15 residues. Germline V lookup: CDR1 DFQATT, CDR2 SNEGSKA (reference sequence). Trimming at V came to 4 bases and at J to 0 bases, leaving 5 bases not matched to a gene. The CDR3 DNA is TGCAGTGCTATAACCGGGACAGGGAGCACAGATACGCAGTATTTT. This codes for CSAITGTGSTDTQYF.

The chain recombines TRBV29-1 with TRBJ2-6; 8 positions agree with TRBD1. V lost 6 bases and J lost 0; bases outside the gene matches: 10. The CDR3 loop spans 17 amino acids. Germline values: CDR1 SQVTM, CDR2 ANQGSEA. The CDR3: CSVAPGQVNSGANVLTF. The CDR3 bases are TGCAGCGTCGCACCGGGACAGGTTAACTCTGGGGCCAACGTCCTGACTTTC.

This clonotype came up a few times. This rearrangement joins TRBV12-3 or TRBV12-4 to TRBJ1-2, with D unresolved. CDR3 length equals 11 residues. Deletions cut 6 bases from V and 8 bases from J, with 10 bases between. CDR3 nucleotide sequence: TGTGCCAGCAGGGCGGGCTTCGGCTACACCTTC. Translating it yields CASRAGFGYTF.

There are many counts of this clonotype. The genes are TRBV5-6 and TRBJ2-1; a weak D match, TRBD2 (5 bases). Trimming removed 0 bases from V and 2 bases from J, with 6 bases in between. The CDR3 sequence is 14 residues long. CDR1 SGHDT and CDR2 YYEEEE come from the germline V gene. The CDR3 loop is CASSLAGTYNEQFF. CDR3 DNA sequence: TGTGCCAGCAGCTTGGCCGGGACCTACAATGAGCAGTTCTTC. Full variable domain (outside the CDR3, taken from reference TRBV5-6 and TRBJ2-1): DAGVTQSPTHLIKTRGQQVTLRCSPKSGHDTVSWYQQALGQGPQFIFQYYEEEERQRGNFPDRFSGHQFPNYSSELNVNALLLGDSALYLCASSLAGTYNEQFFGPGTRLTVL.

This clonotype was observed a handful of times. The chain has TRBV5-1 and TRBJ2-2; TRBD1 might be the D (6 bases). The germline gives CDR1 SGHRS, CDR2 YFSETQ. CDR3 size: 16 residues. V was clipped by 0 bases and J by 4 bases, with 13 bases between them. The CDR3 region has the DNA TGCGCCAGCAGCTTGGAAAGGACAGTGACCACCGGGGAGCTGTTTTTT. Protein: CASSLERTVTTGELFF.

This clonotype was counted ten times or more. V is TRBV5-6 and J is TRBJ1-1, with a possible D match to TRBD1 (5 bases). The CDR3 sequence is 12 residues long. The ends were cut back, 0 bases at V and 11 bases at J, with 11 bases in the middle. Germline CDR1 is SGHDT and CDR2 is YYEEEE. CDR3 sequence reads: CASSLDRSPAFF. The CDR3 region has the DNA TGTGCCAGCAGCTTGGACAGGAGCCCCGCTTTCTTT.

Details on this clonotype: This may stem from a read error, because a much larger clone lies one nucleotide away. CDR3 protein: CAIGGRTSWGSSYNEQFF. The DNA for the CDR3 is TGTGCCATCGGAGGTAGGACTAGCTGGGGGTCCTCCTACAATGAGCAGTTCTTC. V usage is TRBV10-3 and J usage is TRBJ2-1; 8 bases map to TRBD2. The V gene end was trimmed by 8 bases and the J gene end by 0 bases; junction bases not matched to a gene: 15. The CDR3 is made up of 18 amino acids. Germline V lookup: CDR1 ENHRY, CDR2 SYGVKD.

The chain combines TRBV6-2 or TRBV6-3 with TRBJ1-2; D unresolved. Per germline, CDR1 MNHEY and CDR2 SVGEGT. With 6 bases removed from V and 7 bases from J, the gap between germline ends came to 15 bases. There are 13 residues in the CDR3. The CDR3 sequence: CASSPSYGRGYTF. DNA for the CDR3: TGTGCCAGCAGCCCCTCCTACGGACGTGGCTACACCTTC.

There are many counts of this clonotype. The J gene is TRBJ2-3, the V gene TRBV10-3; D is perhaps TRBD2 (5 bases). Trimming pared 0 bases from V and 7 bases from J, leaving 11 bases between. This CDR3 contains 14 residues. The V gene's germline CDR1 is ENHRY and CDR2 SYGVKD. Here the CDR3 reads CAISESGGFNTQYF. CDR3 bases: TGTGCCATCAGTGAGTCAGGAGGCTTCAATACGCAGTATTTT.

A few counts support this clonotype. The chain has TRBV12-3 or TRBV12-4 and TRBJ2-7; the D gene is possibly TRBD1 (5 bases). The germline V and J ends were trimmed by 6 bases and 3 bases, with 15 bases remaining between them. The CDR3 loop spans 14 amino acids. CDR3 bases: TGTGCCAGCAGCTGGGGCCAGGGATTCTACGAGCAGTACTTC. This encodes CASSWGQGFYEQYF.

This clonotype has only a few counts. The chain is built from TRBV25-1 and TRBJ2-7, with 8 positions matching TRBD2. Germline V gives CDR1 MGHDK, CDR2 SYGVNS. Trimming at V came to 6 bases and at J to 0 bases, leaving 7 bases not matched to a gene. This CDR3 contains 15 residues. The CDR3 DNA reads as TGTGCCAGCAGCGTCTCGGGGGGGAGCTCCTACGAGCAGTACTTC. Its protein product is CASSVSGGSSYEQYF.

This clonotype was counted between two and nine times. The chain is built from TRBV3-1 and TRBJ2-6, with D hard to call. CDR3 length equals 15 residues. Between the trimmed V and J ends, which lost 1 base and 2 bases, there was a span of 6 bases. Germline assignment: CDR1 LGHDT and CDR2 YNNKEL (reference sequence). The CDR3 is CASSQASAGANVLTF. The CDR3 DNA follows: TGTGCCAGCAGCCAAGCGTCGGCTGGGGCCAACGTCCTGACTTTC.